This T cell receptor beta chain was obtained from a study of OX40 agonist ivuxolimab in advanced cancers. Study background: Three patients had partial responses: one hepatocellular carcinoma, two cutaneous melanoma.

A note on this clone: Its antigen is undetermined.

Germline V gives CDR1 SNHLY, CDR2 FYNNEI. V was clipped by 6 bases and J by 7 bases, with 19 bases between them. This CDR3 comprises 15 residues. The assay was immunoSEQ multiplex PCR, and TCRdb's table has in-frame clones only and misses some. The data contain tens of thousands of clones, around 85% of them singletons. Findings of the study overall: Some patients without response likewise showed low normalized clonal expansion. Both blood CD4+ and CD8+ T cells showed clonal growth by week 6 at 0.1 to 3.0 mg/kg. Expanded clones were, on average, more numerous in CD8+ T cells than in CD4+.

The V and J genes are TRBV2 and TRBJ2-1; perhaps D is TRBD1 or TRBD2 (5 bases each). Sequenced material: CD4+ or CD8+ T cells sorted from blood, taken in a trial of the OX40 agonist ivuxolimab. The receptor comes from an adult with an advanced solid tumor such as melanoma, head and neck, liver or kidney cancer. For the CDR3, the DNA is TGTGCCAGCAGCCGGGGCGCGGGCCAAGGGAATGAGCAGTTCTTC. As protein: CASSRGAGQGNEQFF.